The next 29 T cell receptor beta chains were all read from a single sample in a study of cytomegalovirus exposure and HLA in healthy donors. With 60 Vbeta and 13 Jbeta primers, the PCR was carried out. TCRdb's copy holds only in-frame clones and misses some; the assay was immunoSEQ multiplex PCR. Of around 140,000 clones in the sample, over 80% are singletons; the top ten hold 1.5%. The sample taken for sequencing was PBMCs. The origin of the receptors is a middle-aged man in good health and CMV-seronegative.

The CDR3 DNA reads as TGTGCCAGCAGGCAGGCTGTAACTAGTGGCTACACCTTC. Amino acids: CASRQAVTSGYTF. V and J are TRBV6-6 and TRBJ1-2; D not resolved. The germline V gene has CDR1 MNHNY and CDR2 SVGAGI (reference sequence). Trimming pared 6 bases from V and 7 bases from J, leaving 15 bases between. The CDR3 covers 13 residues.

This chain links TRBV7-9 with TRBJ1-1, with D possibly matching TRBD1 (5 bases). V was trimmed by 5 bases and J by 0 bases, leaving 16 bases between them. The CDR3 is 16 residues long. The germline V gene encodes CDR1 SEHNR and CDR2 FQNEAQ (reference sequence). The CDR3 reads CASSPRLTEMNTEAFF. Here the CDR3 DNA reads TGTGCCAGCAGCCCCCGCCTGACAGAAATGAACACTGAAGCTTTCTTT.

J is TRBJ2-1 and V is TRBV6-5; 8 nucleotides align to TRBD1. The CDR3 runs to 15 residues. From germline, CDR1 is MNHEY and CDR2 SVGAGI. Trimming removed 5 bases from V and 2 bases from J; junction bases left unmatched: 5. CDR3 in amino acids: CASSLDRGPYNEQFF. CDR3 DNA sequence: TGTGCCAGCAGTCTTGACAGGGGACCCTACAATGAGCAGTTCTTC.

This chain joins TRBV9 and TRBJ2-2; 8 bases match TRBD1. Trimming took 3 bases from V and 1 from J; bases not matched to a gene: 5. CDR3 length equals 16 residues. CDR1 SGDLS and CDR2 YYNGEE come from the germline V gene. CDR3 amino acids: CASSAPGTGNTGELFF. The CDR3 nucleotides read TGTGCCAGCAGCGCTCCCGGGACAGGGAACACCGGGGAGCTGTTTTTT.

On this clone itself: The germline gene is not matched at one end of the junction; a read error may be the cause. The chain carries TRBV7-9 and TRBJ2-7; a possible D gene is TRBD2 (5 bases). The CDR3 sequence is 12 residues long. Germline assignment: CDR1 SEHNR and CDR2 FQNEAQ (reference sequence). The CDR3: CSSSLLGNEQYF. In nucleotides, the CDR3 is TGTTCCAGCAGCCTACTAGGAAACGAGCAGTACTTC.

The rearrangement joins TRBV19 to TRBJ2-1; the D is unclear. The V and J ends lost 5 bases and 6 bases respectively, with 14 bases between them. Germline-derived CDR1 and CDR2 are LNHDA and SQIVND (reference sequence). This CDR3 is built from 14 residues. CDR3 protein: CASSLGPTVNEQFF. The CDR3 nucleotides read TGTGCCAGTAGTCTGGGCCCCACGGTCAATGAGCAGTTCTTC.

The chain carries TRBV6-1 and TRBJ1-2, with D unclear. Trimming cost V 6 bases and J 6 bases, with 14 bases left between them. Germline values: CDR1 MNHNS, CDR2 SASEGT. This CDR3 is 13 amino acids long. The CDR3 here is CASRLDWEDGYTF. In DNA, the CDR3 is TGTGCCAGCAGACTCGACTGGGAGGATGGCTACACCTTC.

The chain uses TRBV14 and TRBJ2-3; D not resolved. CDR3 length: 17 amino acids. Germline V CDR1 and CDR2: SGHDN, FVKESK. Trimming pared 0 bases from V and 0 bases from J, leaving 13 bases between. The CDR3 DNA reads as TGTGCCAGCAGCCAAGATCAGACTTCAGCTAGCACAGATACGCAGTATTTT. Residues: CASSQDQTSASTDTQYF.

This clone showed up just a few times. The V and J genes are TRBV30 and TRBJ1-1; maybe TRBD1 (5 bases). CDR3 length equals 13 residues. The V end lost 0 bases, the J end lost 4 bases, and 9 bases lay between the germline ends. Germline CDR1 GTSNPN, CDR2 SVGIG (reference sequence). CDR3 coding DNA: TGTGCCTGGAGTGTACGGAGGGGCACTGAAGCTTTCTTT. Protein sequence: CAWSVRRGTEAFF.

The V and J genes are TRBV28 and TRBJ2-5; a possible D gene is TRBD2 (7 bases). V was trimmed by 6 bases and J by 6 bases, leaving 20 bases between them. This CDR3 has 15 amino acids. The V gene's germline CDR1 is MDHEN and CDR2 SYDVKM. The CDR3 spells CASSPIAGAEKTQYF. The CDR3 nucleotides read TGTGCCAGCAGCCCTATCGCGGGGGCTGAGAAGACCCAGTACTTC.

The rearrangement uses TRBV10-3 and TRBJ1-5, with TRBD1 matching over 8 bases. Germline loops: CDR1 ENHRY, CDR2 SYGVKD. Unmatched junction bases numbered 6, after V lost 4 bases and J lost 7 bases. The CDR3 is 14 amino acids. The CDR3, as DNA: TGTGCCATCAGTGTCCAGGGGGCCGGACAGCCCCAGCATTTT. Protein: CAISVQGAGQPQHF.

V gene TRBV25-1 combines with J gene TRBJ2-1; weak D call: TRBD2 (7 bases). The CDR3 covers 14 residues. Trimming cost V 6 bases and J 7 bases, with 16 bases left between them. Germline V gene sequence: CDR1 MGHDK, CDR2 SYGVNS. The CDR3, as DNA: TGTGCCAGCAGCGGCCGGGGGGCCATAAATGAGCAGTTCTTC. It translates to CASSGRGAINEQFF.

This chain joins TRBV7-3 and TRBJ1-2; D remains unclear. The CDR3 totals 14 residues. With 5 bases removed from V and 0 bases from J, the gap between germline ends came to 10 bases. Germline V gene lookup returns CDR1 SGHTA and CDR2 FQGTGA. CDR3 bases: TGTGCCAGCAGCCCAACACCTTCTAACTATGGCTACACCTTC. This sequence encodes CASSPTPSNYGYTF. The entire variable domain, with the rest obtained from reference TRBV7-3 and TRBJ1-2, is as follows: GAGVSQTPSNKVTEKGKYVELRCDPISGHTALYWYRQSLGQGPEFLIYFQGTGAADDSGLPNDRFFAVRPEGSVSTLKIQRTERGDSAVYLCASSPTPSNYGYTFGSGTRLTVV.

The genes are TRBV4-2 and TRBJ2-1, with TRBD2 matching 13 bases. Germline CDR1 reads LGHNA; CDR2 reads YNFKEQ. The J segment lost 5 bases and the V segment lost 4 bases, leaving 11 bases of the junction unmatched. The CDR3 contains 18 residues. CDR3: CASSPGLAGLPSNNEQFF. The CDR3 DNA follows: TGTGCCAGCAGCCCGGGACTAGCGGGACTTCCCTCGAACAATGAGCAGTTCTTC.

V gene TRBV5-6 combines with J gene TRBJ1-2; D is ambiguous. V lost 2 bases, J lost 8 bases, and 10 bases lay in between. Per germline, CDR1 SGHDT and CDR2 YYEEEE. The CDR3 covers 12 residues. As DNA, the CDR3 is TGTGCCAGCAGCTTTCTGTTGAGCGGCTACACCTTC. This sequence encodes CASSFLLSGYTF. Full variable domain (missing parts from reference TRBV5-6 and TRBJ1-2): DAGVTQSPTHLIKTRGQQVTLRCSPKSGHDTVSWYQQALGQGPQFIFQYYEEEERQRGNFPDRFSGHQFPNYSSELNVNALLLGDSALYLCASSFLLSGYTFGSGTRLTVV.

The chain recombines TRBV29-1 with TRBJ2-3; D possibly corresponds to TRBD1 (6 bases). CDR3 length: 13 residues. Germline CDR1 SQVTM, CDR2 ANQGSEA. Trimming cost V 7 bases and J 2 bases, with 13 bases left between them. The DNA of the CDR3 is TGCAGCGCAGACAGGACCAACACAGATACGCAGTATTTT. Translation: CSADRTNTDTQYF.

The chain joins TRBV6-5 to TRBJ1-2; 12 nucleotides agree with TRBD1. The CDR3 is 16 residues long. Losses at the gene ends were 0 bases for V and 6 bases for J; bases not matched to a gene: 5. Germline loops: CDR1 MNHEY, CDR2 SVGAGI. CDR3 coding DNA: TGTGCCAGCAGTTACTCGCCGGGACAGGGGGCGGATGGCTACACCTTC. This encodes CASSYSPGQGADGYTF.

This sequence joins TRBV27 and TRBJ2-7; 8 bases line up with TRBD2. Losses at the gene ends were 3 bases for V and 0 bases for J; bases not matched to a gene: 4. The germline V gene encodes CDR1 MNHEY and CDR2 SMNVEV (reference sequence). The CDR3 loop spans 15 amino acids. DNA for the CDR3: TGTGCCAGCAGTTTTACTAGCGGCAGCTCCTACGAGCAGTACTTC. This codes for CASSFTSGSSYEQYF.

The chain carries TRBV5-4 and TRBJ1-2, with D maybe TRBD1 (6 bases). V lost 0 bases to trimming and J lost 7 bases, with 10 bases between them. CDR1 is SGHNT, CDR2 YYREEE, per germline (reference sequence). The CDR3 is 13 amino acids. The chain's CDR3 is CASSLDRESGYTF. In nucleotides, the CDR3 is TGTGCCAGCAGCTTGGACAGGGAATCTGGCTACACCTTC. The entire variable domain, with the rest obtained from reference TRBV5-4 and TRBJ1-2, is as follows: ETGVTQSPTHLIKTRGQQVTLRCSSQSGHNTVSWYQQALGQGPQFIFQYYREEENGRGNFPPRFSGLQFPNYSSELNVNALELDDSALYLCASSLDRESGYTFGSGTRLTVV.

CDR3 sequence: CASSAGVGGGTDTQYF. The CDR3 coding sequence is TGTGCCAGCAGTGCCGGAGTAGGGGGGGGCACAGATACGCAGTATTTT. V usage is TRBV2 and J usage is TRBJ2-3; perhaps TRBD2 as D (7 bases). Germline V gene data show CDR1 as SNHLY and CDR2 as FYNNEI. The CDR3 length is 16 residues. V was trimmed by 4 bases and J by 1 base, leaving 15 bases between them.

The chain joins TRBV7-9 to TRBJ1-6; no definite D call. Trimming left V 5 bases short and J 9 bases short, with 14 bases between. Germline CDR1 and CDR2: SEHNR and FQNEAQ (reference sequence). The CDR3 is 14 amino acids. CDR3 region: CASSPHWATSPLHF. The CDR3 DNA follows: TGTGCCAGCAGCCCACATTGGGCCACTTCACCCCTCCACTTT.

The chain couples TRBV5-6 to TRBJ2-7; 9 bases agree with TRBD1. The CDR3 has 15 residues. The junction had 5 bases not matched to a gene; V was cut back by 0 bases and J by 4 bases. Germline V lookup: CDR1 SGHDT, CDR2 YYEEEE. DNA of the CDR3: TGTGCCAGCAGCTTGGTACAGGGGGCGCGATACGAGCAGTACTTC. Encoded protein: CASSLVQGARYEQYF.

The chain has TRBV10-2 and TRBJ2-5; 9 positions match TRBD2. This CDR3 contains 20 residues. Germline loops: CDR1 WSHSY, CDR2 SAAADI. V shed 1 base and J 0 bases; nucleotides not matched to a gene: 15. The CDR3 DNA follows: TGCGCCAGCAGTGAGTTGTGGTTGGAGCGGGAGGTCGGCCACCAAGAGACCCAGTACTTC. It specifies CASSELWLEREVGHQETQYF.

The rearrangement uses TRBV5-5 and TRBJ2-1; tentatively, D is TRBD1 (5 bases). The CDR3 length is 15 residues. Germline assignment: CDR1 SGHKS and CDR2 YYEKEE (reference sequence). Trimming removed 4 bases at V and 4 bases at J, with 15 bases between. The CDR3 DNA is TGTGCCAGCAGCCATGGGGCTACAGAATACAATGAGCAGTTCTTC. Encoded protein: CASSHGATEYNEQFF.

The chain is built from TRBV19 and TRBJ1-5, with 9 nucleotides matching TRBD1. The germline V gene encodes CDR1 LNHDA and CDR2 SQIVND (reference sequence). Trimming at V came to 5 bases and at J to 6 bases, leaving 8 bases not matched to a gene. The CDR3 extends over 15 amino acids. This chain's CDR3 is CASSRDREWGQPQHF. The CDR3 nucleotides read TGTGCCAGTAGTCGGGACAGGGAGTGGGGTCAGCCCCAGCATTTT.

The chain combines TRBV27 with TRBJ2-5, with 8 positions matching TRBD2. The J call may be incorrect, as the DNA end agrees better with TRBJ2-7. Germline assignment: CDR1 MNHEY and CDR2 SMNVEV (reference sequence). The CDR3 is 14 amino acids. The CDR3 nucleotides read TGTGCCAGCAGTTTAAGCGGGAGAGGCTACGAGCAGTACTTC. It translates to CASSLSGRGYEQYF.

V is TRBV28 and J is TRBJ1-6; the D is unclear. Germline CDR1 is MDHEN and CDR2 is SYDVKM. The CDR3 is 13 amino acids. Deletions cut 3 bases from V and 9 bases from J, with 9 bases between. CDR3 DNA sequence: TGTGCCAGCAGTTTCCCCAACTCTTCACCCCTCCACTTT. Translated, it gives CASSFPNSSPLHF.

V usage is TRBV27 and J usage is TRBJ1-5, with D maybe TRBD1 (6 bases). The germline V gene has CDR1 MNHEY and CDR2 SMNVEV (reference sequence). Deletions cut 4 bases from V and 0 bases from J, with 10 bases between. CDR3 length equals 15 residues. This CDR3 is CASSSDRNSNQPQHF. In nucleotides, the CDR3 is TGTGCCAGCAGTTCAGACAGGAATAGCAATCAGCCCCAGCATTTT.

This clone was detected a few times. The rearrangement joins TRBV6-5 to TRBJ2-7; 10 nucleotides align to TRBD1. V shed 5 bases and J 3 bases; nucleotides not matched to a gene: 4. Germline values: CDR1 MNHEY, CDR2 SVGAGI. The CDR3 has 14 amino acids. This CDR3 is CASSPGTGVYEQYF. CDR3 nucleotides: TGTGCCAGCAGTCCCGGGACAGGGGTCTACGAGCAGTACTTC.